This T cell receptor beta chain was identified during a study of blood T cells in healthy people across ages. This CDR3 is built from 16 residues. V lost 2 bases to trimming and J lost 2 bases, with 11 bases between them. CDR1 and CDR2 from the germline V gene are SGHRS and YFSETQ. Using a J-beta primer mix together with a sample-barcoded 5' primer, a second PCR was run for roughly 6 to 12 cycles. Using its own MiXCR run on the 5' RACE reads, TCRdb lists one record per CDR3 protein. This table has 500,000 to 550,000 distinct CDR3 sequences, under 30% appearing once. Each donor's blood draw was roughly 9.5 milliliters of peripheral blood. These data were also reused for a study on T cells of mothers and their children. That study adds: A few healthy Caucasian mothers gave samples, and so did their six children.

This sequence joins TRBV5-1 and TRBJ2-6; possibly TRBD2 for D (6 bases). The sequence derives from a boy aged 5-17 years in good health. Sequenced: blood. The CDR3 DNA reads TGCGCCAGCAGCTTAACTACGGGGGCTGGGGCCAACGTCCTGACTTTC. It codes for CASSLTTGAGANVLTF.